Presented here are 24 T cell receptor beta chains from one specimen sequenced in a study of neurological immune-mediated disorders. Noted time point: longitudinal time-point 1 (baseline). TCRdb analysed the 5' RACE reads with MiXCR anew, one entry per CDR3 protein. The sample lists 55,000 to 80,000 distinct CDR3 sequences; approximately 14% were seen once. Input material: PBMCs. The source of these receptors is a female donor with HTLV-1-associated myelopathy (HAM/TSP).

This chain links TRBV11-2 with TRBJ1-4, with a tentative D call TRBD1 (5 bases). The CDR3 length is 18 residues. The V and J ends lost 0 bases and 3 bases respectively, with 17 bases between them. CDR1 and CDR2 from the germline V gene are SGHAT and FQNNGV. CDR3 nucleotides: TGTGCCAGCAGCTTAGACTATGGGGGGTCCGGACCTAATGAAAAACTGTTTTTT. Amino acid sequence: CASSLDYGGSGPNEKLFF.

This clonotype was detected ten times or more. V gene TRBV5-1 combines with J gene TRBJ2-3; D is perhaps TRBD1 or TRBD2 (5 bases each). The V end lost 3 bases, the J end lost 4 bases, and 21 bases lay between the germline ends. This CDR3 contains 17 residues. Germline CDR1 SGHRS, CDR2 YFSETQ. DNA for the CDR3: TGCGCCAGCAGCTCAGGACTCAGGGAAGGTTGGGCAGATACGCAGTATTTT. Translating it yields CASSSGLREGWADTQYF.

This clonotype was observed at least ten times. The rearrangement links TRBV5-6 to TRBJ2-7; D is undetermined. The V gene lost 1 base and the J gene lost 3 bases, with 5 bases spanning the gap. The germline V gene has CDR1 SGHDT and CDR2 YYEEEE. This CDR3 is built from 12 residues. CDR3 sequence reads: CASSLYSYEQYF. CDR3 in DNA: TGTGCCAGCAGCTTGTACAGCTACGAGCAGTACTTC.

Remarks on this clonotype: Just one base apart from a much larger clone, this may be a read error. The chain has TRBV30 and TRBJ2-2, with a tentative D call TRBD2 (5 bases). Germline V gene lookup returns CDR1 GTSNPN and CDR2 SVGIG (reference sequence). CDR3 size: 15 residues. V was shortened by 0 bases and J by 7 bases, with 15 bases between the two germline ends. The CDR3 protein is CAWSVWYREGGELFF. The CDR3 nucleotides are TGTGCCTGGAGTGTATGGTACCGAGAGGGCGGGGAGCTGTTTTTT.

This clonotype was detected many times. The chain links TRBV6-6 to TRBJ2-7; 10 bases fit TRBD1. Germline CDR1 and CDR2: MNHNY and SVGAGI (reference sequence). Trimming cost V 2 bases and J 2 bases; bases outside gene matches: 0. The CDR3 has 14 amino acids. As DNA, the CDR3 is TGTGCCAGCAGTTACGACAGGGGGCCCTACGAGCAGTACTTC. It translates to CASSYDRGPYEQYF.

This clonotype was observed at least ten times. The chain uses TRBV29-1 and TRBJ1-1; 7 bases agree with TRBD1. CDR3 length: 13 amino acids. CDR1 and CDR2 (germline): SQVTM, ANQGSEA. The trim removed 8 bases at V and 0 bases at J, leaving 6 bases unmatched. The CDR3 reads CSSRTGMNTEAFF. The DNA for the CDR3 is TGCAGCTCTAGGACAGGAATGAACACTGAAGCTTTCTTT.

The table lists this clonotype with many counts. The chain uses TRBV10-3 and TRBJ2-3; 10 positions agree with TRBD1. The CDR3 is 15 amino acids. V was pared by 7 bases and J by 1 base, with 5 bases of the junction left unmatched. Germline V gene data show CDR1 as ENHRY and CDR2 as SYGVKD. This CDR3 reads CAINTGTGGTDTQYF. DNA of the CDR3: TGTGCCATCAATACCGGGACAGGGGGCACAGATACGCAGTATTTT.

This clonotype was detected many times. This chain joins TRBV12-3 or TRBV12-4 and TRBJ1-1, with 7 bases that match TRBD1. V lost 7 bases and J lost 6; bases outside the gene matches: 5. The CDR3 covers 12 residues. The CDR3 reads CASNQGGSEAFF. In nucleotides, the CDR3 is TGTGCCAGCAACCAGGGGGGGTCTGAAGCTTTCTTT.

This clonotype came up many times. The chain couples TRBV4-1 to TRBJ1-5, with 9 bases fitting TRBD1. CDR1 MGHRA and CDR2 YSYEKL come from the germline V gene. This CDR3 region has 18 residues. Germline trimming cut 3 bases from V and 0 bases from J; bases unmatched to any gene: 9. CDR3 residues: CASSQGSGTGFSNQPQHF. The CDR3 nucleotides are TGCGCCAGCAGCCAGGGATCCGGGACAGGGTTTAGCAATCAGCCCCAGCATTTT.

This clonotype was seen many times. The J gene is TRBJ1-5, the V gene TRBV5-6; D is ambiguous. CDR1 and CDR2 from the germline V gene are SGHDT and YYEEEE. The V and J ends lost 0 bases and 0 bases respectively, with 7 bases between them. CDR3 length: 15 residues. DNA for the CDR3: TGTGCCAGCAGCTTGGGGGATTATAGCAATCAGCCCCAGCATTTT. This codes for CASSLGDYSNQPQHF.

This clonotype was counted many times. The CDR3 here is CSQGGGKTDTQYF. The CDR3 nucleotides read TGCAGCCAAGGGGGGGGTAAAACAGATACGCAGTATTTT. The chain combines TRBV20-1 with TRBJ2-3; tentatively, D is TRBD2 (7 bases). This CDR3 has 13 residues. The germline gives CDR1 DFQATT, CDR2 SNEGSKA (reference sequence).

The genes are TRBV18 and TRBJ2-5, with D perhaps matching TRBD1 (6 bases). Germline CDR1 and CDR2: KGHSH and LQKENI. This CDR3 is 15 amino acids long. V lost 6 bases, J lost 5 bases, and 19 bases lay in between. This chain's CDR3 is CASSPTHRDGETQYF. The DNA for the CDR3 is TGTGCCAGCTCTCCTACTCACAGGGACGGTGAGACCCAGTACTTC.

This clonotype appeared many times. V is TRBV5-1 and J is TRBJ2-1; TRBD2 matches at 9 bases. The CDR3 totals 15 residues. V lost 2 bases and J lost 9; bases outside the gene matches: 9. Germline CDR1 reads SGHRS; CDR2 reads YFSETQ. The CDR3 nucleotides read TGCGCCAGCAGCTTTGACGGCGGGGGGGCCCTTGAGCAGTTCTTC. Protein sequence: CASSFDGGGALEQFF.

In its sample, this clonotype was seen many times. The chain's CDR3 is CASSQADRGDEQYF. CDR3 nucleotide sequence: TGCGCCAGCAGCCAGGCGGACAGGGGCGACGAGCAGTACTTC. This chain uses TRBV4-1 with TRBJ2-7; 9 bases are shared with TRBD1. V was pared by 3 bases and J by 5 bases, with 5 bases of the junction left unmatched. The CDR3 extends over 14 amino acids. Germline values: CDR1 MGHRA, CDR2 YSYEKL.

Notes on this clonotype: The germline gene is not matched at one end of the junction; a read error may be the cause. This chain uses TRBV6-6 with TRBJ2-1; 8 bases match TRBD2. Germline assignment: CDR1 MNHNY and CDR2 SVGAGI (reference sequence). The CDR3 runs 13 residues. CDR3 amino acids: CVSTDGGAGEQFF. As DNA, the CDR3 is TGTGTCAGCACCGACGGGGGGGCAGGTGAGCAGTTCTTC.

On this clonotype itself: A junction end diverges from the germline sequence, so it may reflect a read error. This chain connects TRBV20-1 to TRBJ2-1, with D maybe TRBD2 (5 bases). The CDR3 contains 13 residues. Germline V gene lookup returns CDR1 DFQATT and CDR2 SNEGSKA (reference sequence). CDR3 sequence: CSVREISYNEQSF. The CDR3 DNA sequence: TGCAGTGTTCGGGAAATCTCCTACAATGAGCAGTCCTTC.

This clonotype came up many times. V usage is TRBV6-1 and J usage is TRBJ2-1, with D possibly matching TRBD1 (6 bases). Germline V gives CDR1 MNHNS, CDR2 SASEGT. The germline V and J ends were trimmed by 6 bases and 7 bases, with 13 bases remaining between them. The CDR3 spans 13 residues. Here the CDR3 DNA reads TGTGCCAGCAGGAGACAGGCGGCGAATGAGCAGTTCTTC. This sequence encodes CASRRQAANEQFF.

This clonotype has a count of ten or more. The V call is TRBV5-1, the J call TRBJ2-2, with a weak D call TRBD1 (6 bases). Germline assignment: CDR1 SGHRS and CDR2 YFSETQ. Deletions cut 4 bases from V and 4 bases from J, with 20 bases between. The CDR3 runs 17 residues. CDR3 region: CASSGIQGVYATGELFF. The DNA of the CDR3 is TGCGCCAGCAGCGGAATACAGGGCGTTTATGCCACCGGGGAGCTGTTTTTT.

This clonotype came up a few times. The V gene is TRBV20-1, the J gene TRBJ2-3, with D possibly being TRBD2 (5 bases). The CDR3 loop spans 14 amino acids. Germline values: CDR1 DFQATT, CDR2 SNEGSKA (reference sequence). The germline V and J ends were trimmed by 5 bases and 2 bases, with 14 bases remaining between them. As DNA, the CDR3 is TGCAGTGCTCCGGACTCTTTTAACACAGATACGCAGTATTTT. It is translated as CSAPDSFNTDTQYF.

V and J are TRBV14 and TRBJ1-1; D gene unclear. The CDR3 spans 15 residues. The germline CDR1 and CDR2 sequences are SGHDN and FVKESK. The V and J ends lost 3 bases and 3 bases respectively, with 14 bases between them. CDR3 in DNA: TGTGCCAGCAGCCACGACCTAGACCGGGACACTGAAGCTTTCTTT. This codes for CASSHDLDRDTEAFF.

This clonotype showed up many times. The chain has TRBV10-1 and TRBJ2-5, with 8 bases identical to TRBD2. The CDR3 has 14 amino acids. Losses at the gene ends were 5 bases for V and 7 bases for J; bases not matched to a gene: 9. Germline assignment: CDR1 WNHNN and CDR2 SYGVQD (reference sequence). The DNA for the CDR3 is TGCGCCAGCAGTCAACCGGGACTAGAAGTGACCCAGTACTTC. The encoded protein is CASSQPGLEVTQYF.

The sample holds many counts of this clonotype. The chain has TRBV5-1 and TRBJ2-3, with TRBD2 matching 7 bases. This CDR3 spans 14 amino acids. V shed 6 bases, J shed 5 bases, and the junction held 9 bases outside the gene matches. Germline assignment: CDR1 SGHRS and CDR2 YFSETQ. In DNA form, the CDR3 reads TGCGCCAGCAAATTCACTAGCGATGGAGATACGCAGTATTTT. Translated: CASKFTSDGDTQYF.

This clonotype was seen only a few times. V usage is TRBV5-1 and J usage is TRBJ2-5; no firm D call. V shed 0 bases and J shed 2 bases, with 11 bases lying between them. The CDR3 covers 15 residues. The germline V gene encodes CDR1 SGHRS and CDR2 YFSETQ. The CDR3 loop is CASSLATNGQETQYF. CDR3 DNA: TGCGCCAGCAGCTTGGCAACGAACGGTCAAGAGACCCAGTACTTC.

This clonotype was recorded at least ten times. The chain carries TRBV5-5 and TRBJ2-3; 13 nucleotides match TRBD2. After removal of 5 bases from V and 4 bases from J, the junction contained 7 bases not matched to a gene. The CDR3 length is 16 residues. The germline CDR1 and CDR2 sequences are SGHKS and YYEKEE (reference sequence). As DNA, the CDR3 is TGTGCCAGCAGTTCCGGACTAGCGGGAGATGCAGATACGCAGTATTTT. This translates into CASSSGLAGDADTQYF.